The subject of this entry is one T cell receptor (beta chain). These data are taken from a study of cytomegalovirus exposure and HLA in healthy donors. The CDR3 has 17 amino acids. Trimming cost V 2 bases and J 3 bases, with 21 bases left between them. Germline CDR1 and CDR2: SGHKS and YYEKEE (reference sequence). PCR amplification relied on 60 Vbeta primers (plus 13 Jbeta primers). Data came from immunoSEQ multiplex PCR; TCRdb stores just in-frame clones and leaves some out. The sample records a few hundred thousand clones, 70% to 80% being singletons. The TCR was taken from a girl aged 2 to 9 in good health and CMV-seronegative. The chain recombines TRBV5-5 with TRBJ2-7; maybe TRBD2 (6 bases). Material for sequencing was PBMCs. The CDR3 sequence is CASSFRALAGPSYEQYF. The DNA for the CDR3 is TGTGCCAGCAGCTTTAGAGCTCTCGCGGGACCGAGCTACGAGCAGTACTTC.